The next 2 T cell receptor beta chains were all read from a single sample in a study of T-cell memory formation after mild COVID-19. From the 5' RACE reads, TCRdb called clonotypes with MiXCR, one entry per CDR3 protein. The table includes a few hundred thousand distinct CDR3 sequences, around 19% detected once. The sample consisted of PBMCs or a T cell subset sorted from them (not recorded which). These receptors all stem from a man between 18 and 35 years old who had mild COVID-19 (a few samples of this study predate the infection). Cell type and time point are not known.

The chain joins TRBV4-3 to TRBJ2-7; D remains ambiguous. Germline V gene sequence: CDR1 LGHNA, CDR2 YSLEER. This CDR3 has 15 residues. The ends were cut back, 0 bases at V and 3 bases at J, with 12 bases in the middle. The CDR3 coding sequence is TGCGCCAGCAGCCAAGATTCCAGAGCCCGCTACGAGCAGTACTTC. Protein: CASSQDSRARYEQYF.

In this sample, this clonotype turned up many times. This rearrangement joins TRBV20-1 to TRBJ2-2, with 12 bases identical to TRBD1. Germline values: CDR1 DFQATT, CDR2 SNEGSKA (reference sequence). V lost 3 bases, J lost 1 base, and 6 bases stayed unmatched. The CDR3 is made up of 17 amino acids. The CDR3 spells CSARAGTGGWNTGELFF. For the CDR3, the DNA is TGCAGTGCTAGGGCCGGGACAGGGGGCTGGAACACCGGGGAGCTGTTTTTT.